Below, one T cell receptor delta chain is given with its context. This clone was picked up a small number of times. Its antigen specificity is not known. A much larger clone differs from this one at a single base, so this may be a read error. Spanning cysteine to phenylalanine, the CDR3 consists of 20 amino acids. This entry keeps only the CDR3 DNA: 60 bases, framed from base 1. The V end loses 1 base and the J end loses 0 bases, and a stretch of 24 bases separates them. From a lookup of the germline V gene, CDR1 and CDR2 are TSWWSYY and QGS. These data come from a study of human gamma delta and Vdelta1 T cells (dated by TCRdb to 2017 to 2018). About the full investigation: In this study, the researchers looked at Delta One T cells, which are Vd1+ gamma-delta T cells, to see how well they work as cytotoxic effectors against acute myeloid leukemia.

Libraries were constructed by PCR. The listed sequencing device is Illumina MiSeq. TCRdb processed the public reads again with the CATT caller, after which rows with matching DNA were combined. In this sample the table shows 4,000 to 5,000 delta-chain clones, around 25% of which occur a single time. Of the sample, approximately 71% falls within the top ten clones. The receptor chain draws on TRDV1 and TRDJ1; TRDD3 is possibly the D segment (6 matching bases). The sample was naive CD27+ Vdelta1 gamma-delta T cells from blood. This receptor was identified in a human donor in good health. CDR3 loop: CALGEPRVRGWGPNTDKLIF. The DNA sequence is TGTGCTCTTGGGGAACCGAGGGTCAGGGGGTGGGGGCCGAACACCGATAAACTCATCTTT.